The T cell receptor beta chain under discussion was sequenced for a study of blood T cell repertoires in COVID-19. On the study more broadly: Sites across the United States, Italy and Spain contributed samples from acute and convalescent COVID-19. PBMCs, B-cell-depleted T cells, or T cells were the source of the cDNA or gDNA that made up the material.

As originally analysed: Quantification of nucleated cells was approximated via reference gene primer amplification. The protocol was immunoSEQ multiplex PCR, while the TCRdb copy is restricted to in-frame clones and leaves out a portion. V, J and clone size were drawn from that table, and D and trimming were deduced from the DNA. Of some 90,000 clones listed, 80% to 90% were seen once; the top ten hold 0.95% to 1.5%. The V segment lost 5 bases and the J segment 4 bases; nucleotides outside the gene matches: 3. Germline V gene lookup returns CDR1 SGHTA and CDR2 FQGNSA. The CDR3 is 13 residues long. Sequencing input: peripheral blood. The rearrangement joins TRBV7-2 to TRBJ2-7, with TRBD1 identical over 9 bases. This TCR was sampled from an elderly man with active or convalescent COVID-19. The DNA of the CDR3 is TGTGCCAGCAGCCCGACAGGGGGATACGAGCAGTACTTC. Its protein is CASSPTGGYEQYF.